These 26 T cell receptor beta chains came from one sample sequenced in a study of cytomegalovirus exposure and HLA in healthy donors. Sequenced by immunoSEQ multiplex PCR; TCRdb stores in-frame clones only, minus some. The sample includes about 140,000 clones, just under 85% of them seen just once. Sequenced sample: PBMCs. These receptors all come from a young man in good health and CMV-seropositive.

This clone appeared a single time. The chain carries TRBV9 and TRBJ1-2; the D gene is possibly TRBD1 (5 bases). The germline V gene has CDR1 SGDLS and CDR2 YYNGEE. The CDR3 loop spans 14 amino acids. Trimming left V 4 bases short and J 6 bases short, with 16 bases between. Written as DNA, the CDR3 is TGTGCCAGCAGCCAATCATTTGGGGCGGATGGCTACACCTTC. This sequence encodes CASSQSFGADGYTF. The whole variable domain, remainder taken from reference TRBV9 and TRBJ1-2, is DSGVTQTPKHLITATGQRVTLRCSPRSGDLSVYWYQQSLDQGLQFLIQYYNGEERAKGNILERFSAQQFPDLHSELNLSSLELGDSALYFCASSQSFGADGYTFGSGTRLTVV.

The chain recombines TRBV4-1 with TRBJ2-1, with 7 bases matching TRBD1. CDR1 and CDR2 from the germline V gene are MGHRA and YSYEKL. This CDR3 is built from 15 residues. V dropped 2 bases and J dropped 5; count of bases not matched to a gene: 6. CDR3 region: CASSQPRTGDNEQFF. Here the CDR3 DNA reads TGCGCCAGCAGCCAACCTCGGACAGGAGACAATGAGCAGTTCTTC.

The V and J genes are TRBV11-1 and TRBJ2-7; D might be TRBD1 (6 bases). Trimming cost V 5 bases and J 6 bases, with 14 bases left between them. Germline CDR1 reads SGHAT; CDR2 reads FQDESV (reference sequence). This CDR3 has 13 amino acids. The CDR3 nucleotides are TGTGCCAGCAGCCTACGGACAGTAACCGAGCAGTACTTC. This sequence encodes CASSLRTVTEQYF.

The V gene is TRBV7-9, the J gene TRBJ1-3; no reliable D call. The CDR3 sequence is 15 residues long. Germline V gene data show CDR1 as SEHNR and CDR2 as FQNEAQ (reference sequence). V was cut by 7 bases and J by 1 base, with 14 bases left in between. The chain's CDR3 is CASIGGDWSGNTIYF. The CDR3 DNA sequence: TGTGCCAGCATAGGCGGGGATTGGTCTGGAAACACCATATATTTT.

This clone turned up a few times. The gene calls are TRBV10-1 and TRBJ2-7, with D possibly TRBD1 on 7 matching bases. The V gene's germline CDR1 is WNHNN and CDR2 SYGVQD (reference sequence). The CDR3 has 14 residues. Trimming took 6 bases from V and 1 from J, leaving 13 bases between them. The CDR3 spells CASREGASSYEQYF. The CDR3 DNA is TGCGCCAGCAGGGAGGGGGCGAGTTCCTACGAGCAGTACTTC.

The J gene is TRBJ1-3, the V gene TRBV4-1; D not certain. Deletions cut 5 bases from V and 4 bases from J, with 6 bases between. CDR1 and CDR2 from the germline V gene are MGHRA and YSYEKL. This CDR3 is 12 amino acids long. CDR3 nucleotides: TGCGCCAGCAGCGTCATCGGAAACACCATATATTTT. Amino acid sequence: CASSVIGNTIYF.

This chain joins TRBV5-1 and TRBJ2-3; 9 bases agree with TRBD1. The germline gives CDR1 SGHRS, CDR2 YFSETQ. The CDR3 is made up of 16 amino acids. Germline trimming cut 4 bases from V and 4 bases from J; bases unmatched to any gene: 10. CDR3 loop: CASSAKDRGDADTQYF. CDR3 DNA: TGCGCCAGCAGCGCCAAGGACAGGGGAGACGCAGATACGCAGTATTTT.

V is TRBV18 and J is TRBJ2-1; D not resolved. This CDR3 contains 16 residues. Trimming shortened V by 2 bases and J by 0 bases, and 11 bases separated the two germline ends. Looked up from germline, CDR1 is KGHSH and CDR2 is LQKENI. The CDR3 loop is CASSPIAGSSYNEQFF. CDR3 in DNA: TGTGCCAGCTCACCAATAGCCGGCAGCTCCTACAATGAGCAGTTCTTC.

The gene calls are TRBV4-1 and TRBJ2-1; 12 bases map to TRBD2. Per the germline V gene, CDR1 is MGHRA and CDR2 is YSYEKL. Unmatched junction bases numbered 11, after V lost 7 bases and J lost 7 bases. The CDR3 contains 16 residues. As DNA, the CDR3 is TGCGCCAGCAAAGGTCTAGCGGGAGGGCCTAGGAATGAGCAGTTCTTC. Its protein product is CASKGLAGGPRNEQFF.

This chain links TRBV4-2 with TRBJ2-3, with 8 positions matching TRBD2. V lost 2 bases to trimming and J lost 4 bases; unmatched junction nucleotides: 2. Germline CDR1 reads LGHNA; CDR2 reads YNFKEQ. CDR3 length equals 14 residues. The CDR3 region is CASSQPGLADTQYF. CDR3 coding DNA: TGTGCCAGCAGCCAACCGGGACTAGCAGATACGCAGTATTTT.

The rearrangement links TRBV2 to TRBJ2-1; no clear D. CDR3 length: 13 residues. Per the germline V gene, CDR1 is SNHLY and CDR2 is FYNNEI. Trimming cost V 7 bases and J 2 bases, with 9 bases left between them. The CDR3 is CASMADTYNEQFF. CDR3 in DNA: TGTGCCAGCATGGCAGACACCTACAATGAGCAGTTCTTC.

V and J are TRBV7-2 and TRBJ1-1, with D possibly TRBD1 on 5 matching bases. Germline CDR1 and CDR2: SGHTA and FQGNSA. The CDR3 is made up of 12 amino acids. Trimming took off 1 base at V and 11 bases at J, with 11 bases between the two ends. CDR3 in DNA: TGTGCCAGCAGCTTAGATTGGGGGGGGGCTTTCTTT. Translated: CASSLDWGGAFF.

This clone was picked up one time. J is TRBJ2-7 and V is TRBV7-6, with D possibly TRBD2 on 6 matching bases. Per the germline V gene, CDR1 is SGHVS and CDR2 is FNYEAQ. V was shortened by 5 bases and J by 0 bases, with 17 bases between the two germline ends. The CDR3 runs 16 residues. The CDR3 loop reads CASSLTLGGSSYEQYF. The CDR3 nucleotides are TGTGCCAGCAGCCTGACATTGGGGGGAAGCTCCTACGAGCAGTACTTC.

The V call is TRBV4-3, the J call TRBJ1-3; 7 bases are shared with TRBD1. V shed 4 bases, J shed 0 bases, and the junction held 6 bases outside the gene matches. CDR3 length equals 16 residues. The V gene's germline CDR1 is LGHNA and CDR2 YSLEER. The CDR3, as DNA: TGCGCCAGCAGCCCCGGGGGACAGAGCTCTGGAAACACCATATATTTT. Its translation is CASSPGGQSSGNTIYF.

With respect to this clone: This may come from a read error, since a much larger clone is one base off. The chain links TRBV5-8 to TRBJ1-1, with 7 bases aligning to TRBD1. Germline CDR1 SGHTS, CDR2 YDEGEE. Losses at the gene ends were 4 bases for V and 8 bases for J; bases not matched to a gene: 2. The CDR3 loop spans 11 amino acids. The CDR3 here is CASSRDSEAFF. CDR3 sequence (DNA): TGTGCCAGCAGCCGGGACAGCGAAGCTTTCTTT.

The chain recombines TRBV7-9 with TRBJ1-2, with D possibly TRBD1 on 5 matching bases. The CDR3 is made up of 14 amino acids. V lost 6 bases to trimming and J lost 2 bases, with 13 bases between them. Germline assignment: CDR1 SEHNR and CDR2 FQNEAQ (reference sequence). The CDR3 here is CASSWGLSNYGYTF. The CDR3 bases are TGTGCCAGCAGTTGGGGCCTAAGCAACTATGGCTACACCTTC.

The genes are TRBV28 and TRBJ2-6, with TRBD1 matching over 7 bases. Per germline, CDR1 MDHEN and CDR2 SYDVKM. The CDR3 contains 15 residues. V trimming: 5 bases; J trimming: 0 bases; junction bases outside the gene matches: 1. The CDR3 spells CASSGDSSGANVLTF. The DNA of the CDR3 is TGTGCCAGCAGTGGGGACAGCTCTGGGGCCAACGTCCTGACTTTC.

The chain couples TRBV29-1 to TRBJ1-2, with D perhaps matching TRBD1 (5 bases). V shed 3 bases and J shed 4 bases, with 12 bases lying between them. Germline CDR1 reads SQVTM; CDR2 reads ANQGSEA. The CDR3 runs 13 residues. CDR3 residues: CSVDGGYRYGYTF. DNA for the CDR3: TGCAGCGTTGATGGGGGGTACCGCTATGGCTACACCTTC.

DNA of the CDR3: TGTGCCAGCTCACCGATAACAGGGGCAAATCAGCCCCAGCATTTT. Amino acids: CASSPITGANQPQHF. The chain combines TRBV18 with TRBJ1-5, with 7 bases matching TRBD1. The CDR3 runs 15 residues. Germline V lookup: CDR1 KGHSH, CDR2 LQKENI. With 3 bases clipped from V and 4 bases from J, the junction kept 6 bases outside the gene matches.

The rearrangement joins TRBV18 to TRBJ1-1; D gene unclear. From germline, CDR1 is KGHSH and CDR2 LQKENI. V was cut by 2 bases and J by 7 bases, with 11 bases left in between. The CDR3 consists of 13 residues. The CDR3 spells CASSPGEDREAFF. For the CDR3, the DNA is TGTGCCAGCTCACCAGGAGAGGATCGTGAAGCTTTCTTT.

CDR3 sequence (DNA): TGCGCCAGCAGTGCAGGTGGGCCAGGACAGAACAAAAACATTCAGTACTTC. Encoded protein: CASSAGGPGQNKNIQYF. J is TRBJ2-4 and V is TRBV10-2; TRBD1 might be the D (6 bases). Germline assignment: CDR1 WSHSY and CDR2 SAAADI. The CDR3 runs to 17 residues. Trimming removed 4 bases at V and 3 bases at J, with 19 bases between.

This clone was counted between two and nine times. The rearrangement uses TRBV4-1 and TRBJ2-2; TRBD1 aligns across 8 bases. This CDR3 spans 17 amino acids. V trimming: 0 bases; J trimming: 1 base; junction bases outside the gene matches: 4. Germline values: CDR1 MGHRA, CDR2 YSYEKL. This CDR3 is CASSQEAGTGNTGELFF. In nucleotides, the CDR3 is TGCGCCAGCAGCCAAGAAGCCGGGACAGGGAACACCGGGGAGCTGTTTTTT.

This clone has just one count. This chain links TRBV27 with TRBJ2-2; D is possibly TRBD1 (5 bases). The length of the CDR3 is 14 residues. Germline lookup yields CDR1 MNHEY and CDR2 SMNVEV (reference sequence). The CDR3 nucleotides read TGTGCTACCAGTGGGGCCTCGAACACCGGGGAGCTGTTTTTT. Encoded protein: CATSGASNTGELFF.

The J gene is TRBJ1-5, the V gene TRBV9; no clear D gene. Germline values: CDR1 SGDLS, CDR2 YYNGEE. The V end lost 0 bases, the J end lost 6 bases, and 13 bases lay between the germline ends. There are 15 residues in the CDR3. The CDR3 loop is CASSVGAGSIQPQHF. The CDR3 nucleotides are TGTGCCAGCAGCGTAGGGGCAGGTTCGATTCAGCCCCAGCATTTT.

The chain is built from TRBV25-1 and TRBJ1-1; TRBD1 might be the D (6 bases). Trimming took 5 bases from V and 5 from J, leaving 15 bases between them. The CDR3 is made up of 14 amino acids. Per germline, CDR1 MGHDK and CDR2 SYGVNS. The CDR3 spells CASSPRARGTEAFF. For the CDR3, the DNA is TGTGCCAGCAGTCCCCGGGCGAGGGGGACTGAAGCTTTCTTT.

The chain recombines TRBV4-3 with TRBJ1-6; D not certain. Germline CDR1 reads LGHNA; CDR2 reads YSLEER. The CDR3 spans 16 residues. Trimming took 4 bases from V and 7 from J, leaving 17 bases between them. The CDR3 region is CASSLGSADKNSPLHF. As DNA, the CDR3 is TGCGCCAGCAGCCTCGGGTCGGCAGATAAGAATTCACCCCTCCACTTT.